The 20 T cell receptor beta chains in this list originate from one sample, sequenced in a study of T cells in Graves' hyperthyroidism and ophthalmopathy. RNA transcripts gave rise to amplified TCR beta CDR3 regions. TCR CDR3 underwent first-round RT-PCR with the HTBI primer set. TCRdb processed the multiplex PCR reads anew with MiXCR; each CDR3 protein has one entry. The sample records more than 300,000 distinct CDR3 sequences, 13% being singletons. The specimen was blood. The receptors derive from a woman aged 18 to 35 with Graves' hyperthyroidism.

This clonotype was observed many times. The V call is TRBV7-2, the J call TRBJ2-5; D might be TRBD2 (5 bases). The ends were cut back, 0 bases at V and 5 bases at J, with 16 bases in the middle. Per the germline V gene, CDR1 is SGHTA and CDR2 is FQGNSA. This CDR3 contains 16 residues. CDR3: CASSLAVGLAPETQYF. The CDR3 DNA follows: TGTGCCAGCAGCTTAGCTGTTGGGCTAGCTCCGGAGACCCAGTACTTC.

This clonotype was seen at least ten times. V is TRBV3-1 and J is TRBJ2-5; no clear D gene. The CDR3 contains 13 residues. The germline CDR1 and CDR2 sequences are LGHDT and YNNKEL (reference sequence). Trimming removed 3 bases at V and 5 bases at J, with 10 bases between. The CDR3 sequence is CASSQMGMETQYF. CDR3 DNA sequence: TGTGCCAGCAGCCAGATGGGGATGGAGACCCAGTACTTC.

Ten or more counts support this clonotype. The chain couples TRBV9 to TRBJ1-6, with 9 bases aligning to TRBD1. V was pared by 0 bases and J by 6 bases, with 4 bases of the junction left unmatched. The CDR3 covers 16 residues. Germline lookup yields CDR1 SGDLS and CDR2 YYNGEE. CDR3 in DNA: TGTGCCAGCAGCGTAGGGACAGGGGAGAGTAATTCACCCCTCCACTTT. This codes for CASSVGTGESNSPLHF.

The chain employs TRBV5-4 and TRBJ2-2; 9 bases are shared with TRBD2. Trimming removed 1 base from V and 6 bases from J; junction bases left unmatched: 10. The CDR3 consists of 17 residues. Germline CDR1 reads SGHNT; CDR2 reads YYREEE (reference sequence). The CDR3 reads CASSLKSLAGSPGELFF. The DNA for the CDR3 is TGTGCCAGCAGCTTGAAGAGTCTAGCGGGAAGCCCCGGGGAGCTGTTTTTT.

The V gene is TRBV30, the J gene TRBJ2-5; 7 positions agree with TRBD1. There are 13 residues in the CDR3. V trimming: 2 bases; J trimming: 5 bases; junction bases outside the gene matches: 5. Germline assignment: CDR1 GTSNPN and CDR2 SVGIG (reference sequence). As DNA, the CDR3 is TGTGCCTGGAGTCCAGGGGGTACGGAGACCCAGTACTTC. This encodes CAWSPGGTETQYF.

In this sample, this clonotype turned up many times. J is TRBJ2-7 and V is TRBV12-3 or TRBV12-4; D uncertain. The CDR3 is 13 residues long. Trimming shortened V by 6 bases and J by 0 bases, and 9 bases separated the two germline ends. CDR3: CASSKILSYEQYF. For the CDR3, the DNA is TGTGCCAGCAGCAAAATCCTCTCCTACGAGCAGTACTTC.

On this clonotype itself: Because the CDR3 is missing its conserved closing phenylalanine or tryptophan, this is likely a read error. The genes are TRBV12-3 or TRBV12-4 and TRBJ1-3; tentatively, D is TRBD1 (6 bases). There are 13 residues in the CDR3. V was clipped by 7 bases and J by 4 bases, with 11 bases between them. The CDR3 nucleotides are TGTGCCAGCACCACCGACAGGGGAAACACCATATATCTT. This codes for CASTTDRGNTIYL.

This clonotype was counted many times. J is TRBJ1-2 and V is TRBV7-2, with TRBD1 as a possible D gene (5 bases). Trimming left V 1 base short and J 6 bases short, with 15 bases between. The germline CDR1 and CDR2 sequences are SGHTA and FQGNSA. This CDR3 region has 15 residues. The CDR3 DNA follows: TGTGCCAGCAGCTTAGTCCAGGGACGGAGGGATGGCTACACCTTC. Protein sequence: CASSLVQGRRDGYTF. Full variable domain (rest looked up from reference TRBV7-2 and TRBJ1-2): GAGVSQSPSNKVTEKGKDVELRCDPISGHTALYWYRQSLGQGLEFLIYFQGNSAPDKSGLPSDRFSAERTGGSVSTLTIQRTQQEDSAVYLCASSLVQGRRDGYTFGSGTRLTVV.

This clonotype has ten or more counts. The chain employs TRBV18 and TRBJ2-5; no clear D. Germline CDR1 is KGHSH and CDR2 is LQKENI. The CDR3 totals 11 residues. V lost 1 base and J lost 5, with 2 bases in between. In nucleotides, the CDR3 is TGTGCCAGCTCACCACTTGAGACCCAGTACTTC. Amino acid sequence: CASSPLETQYF.

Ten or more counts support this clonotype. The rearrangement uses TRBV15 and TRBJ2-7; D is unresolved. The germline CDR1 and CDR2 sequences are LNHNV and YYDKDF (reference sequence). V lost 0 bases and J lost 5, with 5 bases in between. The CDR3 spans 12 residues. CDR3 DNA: TGTGCCACCAGCAGAGATCTGAACGAGCAGTACTTC. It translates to CATSRDLNEQYF.

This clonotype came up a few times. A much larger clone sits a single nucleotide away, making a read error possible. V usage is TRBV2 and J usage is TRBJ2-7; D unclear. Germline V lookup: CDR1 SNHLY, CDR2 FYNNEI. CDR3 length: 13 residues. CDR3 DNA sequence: TGTGCCAGCAGAAGGCGGTCGACCTACGAGCAGCACTTC. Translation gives CASRRRSTYEQHF.

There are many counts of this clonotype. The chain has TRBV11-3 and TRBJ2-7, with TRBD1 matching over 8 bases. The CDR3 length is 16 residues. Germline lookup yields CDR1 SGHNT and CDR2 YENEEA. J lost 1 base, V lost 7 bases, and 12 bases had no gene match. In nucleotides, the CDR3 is TGTGCCAGCACTTTGGGACAGGACCCACTTTCCTACGAGCAGTACTTC. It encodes CASTLGQDPLSYEQYF.

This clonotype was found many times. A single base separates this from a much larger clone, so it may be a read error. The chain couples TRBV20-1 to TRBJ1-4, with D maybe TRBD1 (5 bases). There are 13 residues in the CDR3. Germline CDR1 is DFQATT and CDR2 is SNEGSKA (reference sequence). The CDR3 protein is CSARDLTNGKLFF. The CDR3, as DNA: TGCAGTGCCAGGGACCTGACTAATGGAAAACTGTTTTTT.

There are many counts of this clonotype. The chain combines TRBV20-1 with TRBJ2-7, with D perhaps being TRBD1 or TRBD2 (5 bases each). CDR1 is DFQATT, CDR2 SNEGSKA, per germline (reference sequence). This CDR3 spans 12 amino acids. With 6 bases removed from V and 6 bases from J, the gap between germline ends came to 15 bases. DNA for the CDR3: TGCAGTGCGGCCAGGGCGGGTCGCGAGCAGTACTTC. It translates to CSAARAGREQYF.

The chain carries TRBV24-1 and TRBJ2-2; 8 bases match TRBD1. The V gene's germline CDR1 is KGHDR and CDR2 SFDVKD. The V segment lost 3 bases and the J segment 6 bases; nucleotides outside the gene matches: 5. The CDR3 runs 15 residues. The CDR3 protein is CATSDARTGPGELFF. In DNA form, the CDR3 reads TGTGCCACCAGTGATGCCAGGACAGGGCCCGGGGAGCTGTTTTTT.

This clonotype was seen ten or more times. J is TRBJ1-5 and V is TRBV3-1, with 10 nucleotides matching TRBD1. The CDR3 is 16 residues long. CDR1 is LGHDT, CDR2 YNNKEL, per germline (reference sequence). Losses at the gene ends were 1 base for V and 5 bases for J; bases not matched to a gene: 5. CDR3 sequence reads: CASSQGGQGLYQPQHF. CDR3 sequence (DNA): TGTGCCAGCAGCCAAGGGGGACAGGGGTTGTATCAGCCCCAGCATTTT.

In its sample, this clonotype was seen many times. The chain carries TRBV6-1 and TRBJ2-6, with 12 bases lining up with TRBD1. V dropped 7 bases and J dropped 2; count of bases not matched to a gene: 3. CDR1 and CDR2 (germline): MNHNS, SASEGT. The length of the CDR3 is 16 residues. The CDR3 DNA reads TGTGCCAGCACGGGACAGGGGGCGGCTGGGGCCAACGTCCTGACTTTC. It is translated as CASTGQGAAGANVLTF.

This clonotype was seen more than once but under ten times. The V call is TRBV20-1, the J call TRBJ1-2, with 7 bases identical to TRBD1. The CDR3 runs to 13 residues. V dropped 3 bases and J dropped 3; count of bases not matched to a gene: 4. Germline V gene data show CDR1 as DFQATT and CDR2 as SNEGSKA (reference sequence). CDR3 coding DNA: TGCAGTGCTAGTATCGGACAGGACTATGGCTACACCTTC. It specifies CSASIGQDYGYTF.

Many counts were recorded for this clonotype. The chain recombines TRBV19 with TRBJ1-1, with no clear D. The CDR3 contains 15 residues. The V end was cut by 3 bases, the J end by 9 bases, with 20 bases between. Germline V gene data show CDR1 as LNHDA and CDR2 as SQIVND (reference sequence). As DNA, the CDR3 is TGTGCCAGTAGTATCGGCACCCGCGTCGAAATTAAAGCTTTCTTT. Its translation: CASSIGTRVEIKAFF. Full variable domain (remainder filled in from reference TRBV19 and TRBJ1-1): DGGITQSPKYLFRKEGQNVTLSCEQNLNHDAMYWYRQDPGQGLRLIYYSQIVNDFQKGDIAEGYSVSREKKESFPLTVTSAQKNPTAFYLCASSIGTRVEIKAFFGQGTRLTVV.

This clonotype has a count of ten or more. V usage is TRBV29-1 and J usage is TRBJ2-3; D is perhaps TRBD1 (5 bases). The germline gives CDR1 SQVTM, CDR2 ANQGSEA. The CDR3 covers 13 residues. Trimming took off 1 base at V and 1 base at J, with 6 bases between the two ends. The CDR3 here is CSVEGQRTDTQYF. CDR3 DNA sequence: TGCAGCGTTGAAGGACAGCGCACAGATACGCAGTATTTT.